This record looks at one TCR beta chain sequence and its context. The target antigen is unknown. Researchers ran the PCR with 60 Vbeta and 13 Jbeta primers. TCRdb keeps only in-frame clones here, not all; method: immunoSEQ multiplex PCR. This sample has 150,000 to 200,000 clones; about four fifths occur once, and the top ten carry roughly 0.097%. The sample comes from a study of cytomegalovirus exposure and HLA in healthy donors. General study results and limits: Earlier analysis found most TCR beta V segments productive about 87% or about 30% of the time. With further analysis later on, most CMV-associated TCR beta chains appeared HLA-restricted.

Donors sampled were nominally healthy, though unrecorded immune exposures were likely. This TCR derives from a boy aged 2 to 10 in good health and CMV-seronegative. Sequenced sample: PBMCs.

The CDR3 loop is CASSVAPGSSSPLHF. CDR3 in DNA: TGTGCCAGCAGCGTAGCTCCAGGTTCGTCCTCACCCCTCCACTTT. The genes are TRBV9 and TRBJ1-6; D is ambiguous. Trimming removed 0 bases from V and 10 bases from J, with 14 bases in between. The germline CDR1 and CDR2 sequences are SGDLS and YYNGEE. The CDR3 loop spans 15 amino acids.